Sequencing of this TCR beta chain was carried out in a study of blood T cell repertoires in COVID-19. Whole-study context: The United States, Italy and Spain supplied acute and convalescent COVID-19 samples.

V shed 6 bases and J 0 bases; nucleotides not matched to a gene: 8. Germline CDR1 and CDR2: MNHEY and SMNVEV (reference sequence). This CDR3 region has 18 residues. Clones were read by immunoSEQ multiplex PCR, and TCRdb kept only the in-frame ones, dropping some. The table shows approximately 400,000 clones, with about 88% occurring only once. Participant reports of clinical history set cohort assignment. Symptom resolution, clearance, or two negative PCRs marked the recovered donors of Cohort 3. Material: PBMCs or T cells enriched from blood (not recorded which). The origin of this receptor is a woman younger than 30 who had recovered from COVID-19. The V call is TRBV27, the J call TRBJ2-1; 13 nucleotides align to TRBD2. The CDR3 sequence is CASRETSGGPYSYNEQFF. CDR3 DNA sequence: TGTGCCAGCAGAGAGACTAGCGGGGGGCCTTACTCCTACAATGAGCAGTTCTTC.